This T cell receptor beta chain was recovered during a study of Graves' ophthalmopathy and Graves' hyperthyroidism. RNA transcripts were the source from which TCR beta CDR3 regions were amplified. First-round RT-PCR employed HTBI primers, with a second-round multiplex PCR after it. TCRdb re-called the multiplex PCR reads through MiXCR, storing one row per CDR3 protein. Among over a million distinct CDR3 sequences listed, roughly 35% were seen once. This CDR3 has 14 amino acids. Trimming removed 6 bases from V and 2 bases from J; junction bases left unmatched: 4. Germline loops: CDR1 MRHNA, CDR2 SNTAGT. A word on this clonotype: Antigen specificity is unknown.

Orbital computed tomography, thyroid ultrasound, TRAb, serum thyroxine and clinical symptoms formed the basis of diagnosis. General study findings and limits: Blood repertoires reportedly contained most expanded thyroid clonotypes above 0.001 frequency.

The TCR was taken from an adult man with Graves' hyperthyroidism. Material for sequencing was peripheral blood or thyroid tissue (not recorded which). V usage is TRBV6-4 and J usage is TRBJ2-5, with 9 bases lining up with TRBD2. The CDR3 reads CASRDSGGQETQYF. The CDR3 region has the DNA TGTGCCAGCAGGGACAGCGGGGGGCAAGAGACCCAGTACTTC.